This T cell receptor beta chain was recorded in a study of blood T cells in healthy people across ages. Researchers isolated at least 6 million PBMCs per sample. Extractions gave at least 5.5 micrograms of total RNA per sample. V was pared by 1 base and J by 8 bases, with 9 bases between. The CDR3 consists of 14 residues. Germline V gene lookup returns CDR1 SGHTA and CDR2 FQGNSA. Alongside a J-beta primer mix, a sample-barcoded 5' primer served in a second PCR lasting roughly 6 to 11 cycles. One entry per CDR3 protein, called by TCRdb with MiXCR from the 5' RACE reads. The table shows about 2 million distinct CDR3 sequences, with 49% occurring only once.

Input material: blood. The receptor comes from a middle-aged woman in good health. This rearrangement joins TRBV7-2 to TRBJ1-6, with a tentative D call TRBD1 (6 bases). Here the CDR3 DNA reads TGTGCCAGCAGCTTAGGGGGGCTGGATTCACCCCTCCACTTT. This codes for CASSLGGLDSPLHF.